The source of this TCR beta chain is a study of cytomegalovirus exposure and HLA in healthy donors. The method was immunoSEQ multiplex PCR; TCRdb's version includes in-frame clones alone and lacks a portion of them. The repertoire consists of about 120,000 clones, with approximately 92% occurring once and the leading ten covering roughly 1.2%. With V trimmed by 2 bases and J by 4 bases, 8 bases remained unmatched. The length of the CDR3 is 15 residues. Germline loops: CDR1 SGDLS, CDR2 YYNGEE. Material: PBMCs. The receptor comes from a woman between 18 and 29 years old in good health and CMV-seronegative. The chain is built from TRBV9 and TRBJ1-1; 7 nucleotides match TRBD1. CDR3 residues: CASSVSGGMGTEAFF. CDR3 nucleotide sequence: TGTGCCAGCAGCGTTTCAGGGGGGATGGGCACTGAAGCTTTCTTT.